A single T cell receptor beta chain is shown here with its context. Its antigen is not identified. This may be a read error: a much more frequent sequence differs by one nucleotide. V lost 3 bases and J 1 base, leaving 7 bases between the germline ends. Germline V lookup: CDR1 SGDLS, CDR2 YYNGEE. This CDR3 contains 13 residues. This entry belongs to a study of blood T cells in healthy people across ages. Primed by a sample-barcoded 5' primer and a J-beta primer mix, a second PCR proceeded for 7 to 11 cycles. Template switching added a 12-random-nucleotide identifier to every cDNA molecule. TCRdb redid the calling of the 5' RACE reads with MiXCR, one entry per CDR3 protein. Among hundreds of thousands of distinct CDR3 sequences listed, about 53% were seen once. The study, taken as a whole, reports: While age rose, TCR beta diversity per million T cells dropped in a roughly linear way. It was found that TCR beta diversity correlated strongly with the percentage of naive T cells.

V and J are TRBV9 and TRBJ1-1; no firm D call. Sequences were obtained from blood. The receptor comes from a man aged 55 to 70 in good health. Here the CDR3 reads CASSGAGNTEAFF. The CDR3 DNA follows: TGTGCCAGCAGCGGAGCAGGGAACACTGAAGCTTTCTTT. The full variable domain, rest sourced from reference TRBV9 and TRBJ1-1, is DSGVTQTPKHLITATGQRVTLRCSPRSGDLSVYWYQQSLDQGLQFLIQYYNGEERAKGNILERFSAQQFPDLHSELNLSSLELGDSALYFCASSGAGNTEAFFGQGTRLTVV.